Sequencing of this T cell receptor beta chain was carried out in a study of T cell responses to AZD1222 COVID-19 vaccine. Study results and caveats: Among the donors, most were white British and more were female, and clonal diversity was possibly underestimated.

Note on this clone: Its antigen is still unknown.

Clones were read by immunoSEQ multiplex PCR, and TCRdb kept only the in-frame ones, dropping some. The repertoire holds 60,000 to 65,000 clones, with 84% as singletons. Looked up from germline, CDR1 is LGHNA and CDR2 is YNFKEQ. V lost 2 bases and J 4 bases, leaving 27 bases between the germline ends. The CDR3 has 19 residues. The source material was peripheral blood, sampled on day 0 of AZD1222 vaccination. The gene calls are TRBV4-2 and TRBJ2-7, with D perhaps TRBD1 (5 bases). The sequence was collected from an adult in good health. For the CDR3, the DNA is TGTGCCAGCAGCCAATCGTTTGACAGTCCTGCCTCAATCAATTACGAGCAGTACTTC. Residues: CASSQSFDSPASINYEQYF.